Listed below are T cell receptor beta chains from one sample, sequenced in a study of T-cell reconstitution after alpha-beta-depleted transplantation in children. TCRdb re-derived calls from the PCR reads in MiXCR, one entry per CDR3 protein. The data contain 350,000 to 400,000 distinct CDR3 sequences, roughly 20% of them seen just once; the ten biggest clones take up 3.5% to 4%. Sample: PBMCs from the stem cell graft donor, taken from the stem cell graft. Source of these receptors: a human donor who donated a stem cell graft to a child with acute myeloid leukemia. The CDR3 runs from the conserved cysteine through the conserved F or W.

>TRBV7-2|TRBJ1-4
CASSPGQVNEKLFF
>TRBV4-1|TRBJ2-7
CASSQDTGEQYF
>TRBV7-3|TRBJ2-1
CASSPGTVTSYNEQFF
>TRBV20-1|TRBJ2-7
CSTDRSYEQYF
>TRBV5-1|TRBJ2-7
CASSLGEPAYEQYF
>TRBV29-1|TRBJ2-1
CSVRAGVNNEQFF
>TRBV29-1|TRBJ2-7
CSVNGGQGSYEQYF
>TRBV2|TRBJ2-1
CASREQFF
>TRBV4-2|TRBJ2-1
CASSRGLRTSGRREQFF
>TRBV5-1|TRBJ2-7
CASAENRDGYEQYF
>TRBV12-3/TRBV12-4|TRBJ2-3
CASSSTDFTDTQYF
>TRBV3-1|TRBJ2-7
CASSPERLAGHKQYF
>TRBV20-1|TRBJ2-3
CSAPGVGTDTQYF
>TRBV20-1|TRBJ2-2
CSARDRFGPSNTGELFF
>TRBV27|TRBJ1-3
CASSQGEAGNTIYF
>TRBV4-1|TRBJ2-1
CASSQVGLSSYNEQFF
>TRBV7-6|TRBJ2-1
CASSSRPTGDNEQFF